The rows below give T cell receptor beta chains drawn from one sample of a study of T cell changes during pregnancy in multiple sclerosis. Clones were sequenced by immunoSEQ multiplex PCR, and TCRdb holds only the in-frame ones, with some missing. The sample records over 50,000 clones, 88% being singletons. The sequenced sample was peripheral blood, obtained in the first trimester of pregnancy. These TCRs come from a female donor with multiple sclerosis, enrolled in a pregnancy study. The CDR3 runs from the conserved cysteine through the conserved F or W. The D gene is left open where the match is weak. Where a row states a size, it is once, few, many or the class of an expanded clone; other rows omit it.

j_call v_call d_call clone_size cdr3_nt cdr3_aa
TRBJ2-3 TRBV27 TRBD1 NA TGTGCCAGCAGACTAGGGACAGCCACAGATACGCAGTATTTT CASRLGTATDTQYF
TRBJ1-3 TRBV10-3 NA NA TGTGCCATCAGTGGGGACATGGCCGGAAACACCATATATTTT CAISGDMAGNTIYF
TRBJ1-3 TRBV18 NA NA TGTGCCAGCTCACCAACTTCTTCGCTAGGCCGCTCTGGAAACACCATATATTTT CASSPTSSLGRSGNTIYF
TRBJ2-5 TRBV18 NA NA TGTGCCAGCTCACCACGCCGGCAAGAGACCCAGTACTTC CASSPRRQETQYF
TRBJ2-3 TRBV2 NA NA TGTGCCAGCAGTGCCCTTAGCGTGACAGATACGCAGTATTTT CASSALSVTDTQYF
TRBJ2-7 TRBV6-1 TRBD2 NA TGTGCCAGCAGTGAAGTCACTAGCGGGGTTTACGAGCAGTACTTC CASSEVTSGVYEQYF
TRBJ2-7 TRBV5-1 TRBD2 NA TGCGCCAGCAGCCGGACTAGCGGTCTCGAGCAGTACTTC CASSRTSGLEQYF
TRBJ1-5 TRBV5-1 NA NA TGCGCCAGCAGCTTAACACCTCAGGGTGACAATCAGCCCCAGCATTTT CASSLTPQGDNQPQHF
TRBJ2-7 TRBV7-2 TRBD1 once TGTGCCAGCAGCTTTTCCGGGACAGGCCCCTACGAGCAGTACTTC CASSFSGTGPYEQYF
TRBJ2-2 TRBV10-3 NA NA TGTGCCATCAGTGATTCGCCCTCCGGCCCTGACACTTCGAACACCGGGGAGCTGTTTTTT CAISDSPSGPDTSNTGELFF
TRBJ2-7 TRBV7-6 TRBD2 NA TGTGCCAGCAGTCGGACTAGCACAGACTCCTACGAGCAGTACTTC CASSRTSTDSYEQYF
TRBJ2-1 TRBV7-9 TRBD1 NA TGTGCCAGCAGCGATTCAGGACAGGACTCCTACAATGAGCAGTTCTTC CASSDSGQDSYNEQFF
TRBJ1-5 TRBV27 NA NA TGTGCCAGCAGGGGGGTCCCGGGACATAGGGATAGCAATCAGCCCCAGCATTTT CASRGVPGHRDSNQPQHF
TRBJ1-5 TRBV19 TRBD1 NA TGTGCCAGTAGTATAGATGAGACAGGGGACGTCTCGAATCAGCCCCAGCATTTT CASSIDETGDVSNQPQHF
TRBJ2-2 TRBV19 NA NA TGTGCCAGCCACAAGAGGGAGAACACCGGGGAGCTGTTTTTT CASHKRENTGELFF
TRBJ1-5 TRBV2 TRBD1 NA TGTGCCAGCAGTGTCAGGGGGTTGGGCAATCAGCCCCAGCATTTT CASSVRGLGNQPQHF
TRBJ1-1 TRBV5-6 NA NA TGTGCCAGCAGCGTGGACAATAGGGGCACTGAAGCTTTCTTT CASSVDNRGTEAFF
TRBJ2-1 TRBV2 TRBD1 NA TGTGCCAGTGCTGGGACAGGCAGCTCCTACAATGAGCAGTTCTTC CASAGTGSSYNEQFF
TRBJ2-6 TRBV2 TRBD1 NA TGTGCCAGCAGCGACAGGGTCTCTGGGGCCAACGTCCTGACTTTC CASSDRVSGANVLTF
TRBJ2-1 TRBV2 NA NA TGTGCCAGCAGTGCATACCTGGAGGGGTCGGAGCAGTTCTTC CASSAYLEGSEQFF
TRBJ2-2 TRBV19 NA NA TGTGCCAGTAGTACAGGACAGACAAACACCGGGGAGCTGTTTTTT CASSTGQTNTGELFF
TRBJ2-1 TRBV19 NA few TGTGCCAGTAGTCCGGGATTCAATGAGCAGTTCTTC CASSPGFNEQFF
TRBJ1-1 TRBV30 NA NA TGTGCCTGGAGTGTACTAGGTGAAGCTTTCTTT CAWSVLGEAFF
TRBJ2-3 TRBV5-1 NA NA TGCGCCAGCAGCTTGGCCCTCAGGTCAGATACGCAGTATTTT CASSLALRSDTQYF
TRBJ2-7 TRBV28 NA NA TGTGCCAGCAGTTTGAGGCAGGGTAGGATCGAGCAGTACTTC CASSLRQGRIEQYF
TRBJ1-2 TRBV7-9 NA NA TGTGCCAGCAGCTTAGTCTCACAGGAAGCCGGCTACACCTTC CASSLVSQEAGYTF
TRBJ1-2 TRBV28 TRBD1 NA TGTGCCAGCAGTCGGACAGGGTCTAACTATGGCTACACCTTC CASSRTGSNYGYTF
TRBJ2-6 TRBV4-3 TRBD2 NA TGCGCCAGCAGCCCCGCTCGACGCGGGAGATCTGGGGCCAACGTCCTGACTTTC CASSPARRGRSGANVLTF